These 3 T cell receptor beta chains came from one sample sequenced in a study of blood T cell repertoires in COVID-19. Data came from immunoSEQ multiplex PCR; TCRdb stores just in-frame clones and leaves some out. In the table there are some 91,000 clones, approximately 80% of which are singletons. The sample taken for sequencing was peripheral blood. These receptors came from a man aged 65-85 years with acute or convalescent COVID-19.

The chain is built from TRBV5-1 and TRBJ2-2; 8 positions match TRBD1. This CDR3 spans 15 amino acids. Germline CDR1 SGHRS, CDR2 YFSETQ. V was clipped by 4 bases and J by 5 bases; unmatched bases: 7. CDR3: CASSQRTGLTGELFF. In DNA form, the CDR3 reads TGCGCCAGCAGCCAGAGGACAGGGTTGACCGGGGAGCTGTTTTTT.

V and J are TRBV6-1 and TRBJ1-1; no reliable D call. Trimming took off 3 bases at V and 4 bases at J, with 9 bases between the two ends. CDR3 length: 13 amino acids. Looked up from germline, CDR1 is MNHNS and CDR2 is SASEGT. The CDR3: CASSDTDTTEAFF. CDR3 in DNA: TGTGCCAGCAGTGATACCGACACCACTGAAGCTTTCTTT.

V is TRBV12-3 or TRBV12-4 and J is TRBJ2-5; D gene uncertain. Deletions cut 3 bases from V and 5 bases from J, with 7 bases between. There are 12 residues in the CDR3. CDR3 in amino acids: CASSFFGETQYF. The CDR3 DNA reads as TGTGCCAGCAGTTTCTTTGGCGAGACCCAGTACTTC.